This TCR beta chain was recovered during a study of blood T cell repertoires in COVID-19. About the research overall: COVID-19 samples from acute and convalescent phases originated in the United States, Italy and Spain.

The CDR3 sequence is 16 residues long. Germline V gives CDR1 MNHEY, CDR2 SVGAGI. The V end was cut by 0 bases, the J end by 4 bases, with 13 bases between. Here immunoSEQ multiplex PCR was the method, and the copy in TCRdb shows in-frame clones only, minus some. The sample lists some 150,000 clones, about 77% occurring once. The rearrangement joins TRBV6-5 to TRBJ1-5, with TRBD1 as a possible D gene (5 bases). The sample consisted of peripheral blood. The TCR originated in a woman at least 80 years old with acute or convalescent COVID-19. CDR3 sequence: CASSYSGQGTNQPQHF. The DNA for the CDR3 is TGTGCCAGCAGTTACTCCGGGCAGGGTACTAATCAGCCCCAGCATTTT.